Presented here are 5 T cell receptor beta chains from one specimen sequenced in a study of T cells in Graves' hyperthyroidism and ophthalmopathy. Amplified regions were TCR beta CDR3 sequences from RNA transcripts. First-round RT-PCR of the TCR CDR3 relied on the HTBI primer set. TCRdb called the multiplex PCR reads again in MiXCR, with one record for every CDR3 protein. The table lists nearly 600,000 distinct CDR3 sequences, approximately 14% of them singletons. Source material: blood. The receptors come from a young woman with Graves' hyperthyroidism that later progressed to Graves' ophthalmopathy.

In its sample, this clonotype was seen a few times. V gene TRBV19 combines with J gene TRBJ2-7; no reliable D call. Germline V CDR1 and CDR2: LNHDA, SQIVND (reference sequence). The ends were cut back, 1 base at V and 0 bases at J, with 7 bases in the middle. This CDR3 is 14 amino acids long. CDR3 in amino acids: CASSIGPSSYEQYF. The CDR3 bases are TGTGCCAGTAGTATAGGGCCCAGCTCCTACGAGCAGTACTTC.

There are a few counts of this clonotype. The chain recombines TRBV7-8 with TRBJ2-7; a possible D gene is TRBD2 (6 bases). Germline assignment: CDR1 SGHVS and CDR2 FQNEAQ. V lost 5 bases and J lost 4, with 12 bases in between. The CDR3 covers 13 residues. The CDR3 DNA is TGTGCCAGCAGCCCTAGCGCGGGTTACGAGCAGTACTTC. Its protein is CASSPSAGYEQYF.

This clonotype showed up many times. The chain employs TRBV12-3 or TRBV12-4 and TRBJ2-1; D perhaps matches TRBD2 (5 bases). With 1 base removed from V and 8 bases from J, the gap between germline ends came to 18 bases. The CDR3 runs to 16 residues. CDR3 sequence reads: CASSLGPPFSGDEQFF. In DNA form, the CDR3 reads TGTGCCAGCAGTTTAGGCCCGCCCTTCTCCGGGGATGAGCAGTTCTTC.

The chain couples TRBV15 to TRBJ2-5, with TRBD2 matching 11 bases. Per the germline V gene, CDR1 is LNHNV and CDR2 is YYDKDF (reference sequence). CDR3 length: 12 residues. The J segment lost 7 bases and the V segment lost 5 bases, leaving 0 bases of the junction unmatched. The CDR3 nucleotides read TGTGCCACCAGCGGACTAGCGGGGACCCAGTACTTC. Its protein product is CATSGLAGTQYF.

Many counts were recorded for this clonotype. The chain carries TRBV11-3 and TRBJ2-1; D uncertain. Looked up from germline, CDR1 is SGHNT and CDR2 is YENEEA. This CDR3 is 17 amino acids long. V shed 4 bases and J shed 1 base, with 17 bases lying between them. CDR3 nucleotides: TGTGCCAGCAGCTCCGTTGCCGGCCCCGGTTCCTACAATGAGCAGTTCTTC. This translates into CASSSVAGPGSYNEQFF.